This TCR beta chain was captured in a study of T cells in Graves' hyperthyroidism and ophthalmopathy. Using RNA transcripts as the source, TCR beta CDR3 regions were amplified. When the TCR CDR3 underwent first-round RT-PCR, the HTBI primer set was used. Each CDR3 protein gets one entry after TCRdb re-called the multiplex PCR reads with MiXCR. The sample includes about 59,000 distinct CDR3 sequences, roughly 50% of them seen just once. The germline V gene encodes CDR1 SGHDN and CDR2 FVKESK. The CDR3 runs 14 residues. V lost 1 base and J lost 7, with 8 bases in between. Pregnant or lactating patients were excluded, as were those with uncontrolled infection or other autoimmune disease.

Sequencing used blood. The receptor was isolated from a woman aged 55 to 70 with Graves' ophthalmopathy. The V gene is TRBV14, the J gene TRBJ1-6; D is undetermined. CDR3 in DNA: TGTGCCAGCAGCCAAGCTGCCAGCAATTCACCCCTCCACTTT. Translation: CASSQAASNSPLHF.